This T cell receptor (beta chain) was captured by sequencing in a study of blood T cell repertoires in COVID-19 (TCRdb year 2020). Concerning the study at large: Collaborator samples came from the United States, Italy and Spain and covered acute and convalescent phases of COVID-19. The material from the prospective study consisted of cDNA or gDNA derived from T cells, B-cell-depleted T cells, or PBMCs. The dataset comprised deeply sampled blood TCRbeta repertoires from subjects exposed to, actively infected with, or recovered from COVID-19. The repertoires were released in a freely available public database meant as a resource for research on the immune response to SARS-CoV-2. The samples were drawn from two sources: the first 160 participants of the ongoing ImmuneRACE study, and over 950 subjects contributed by 6 global collaborators. A de-identified subject ID, COVID-19 status, age in years and sex were almost always included in the sample metadata. Where available, HLA class I and class II types were taken from metadata supplied by the sample provider and were not determined by assay-based typing. Summary of the overall study and its limitations: How much clinical and demographic metadata was included differed by source and by participant, and the metadata was provided uncurated.

V is cut by 0 bases and J by 5 bases, and the space between the germline ends is 22 bases. According to the germline V gene (reference sequence), CDR1 reads LNHDA and CDR2 reads SQIVND. The CDR3 measures 18 amino acids from cysteine to phenylalanine. The only DNA kept is the CDR3, 54 bases in frame from the first base. Each collaborating institution followed its own protocols to collect whole blood in K2EDTA tubes. For TCRbeta analysis, collaborator samples were shipped as frozen whole blood, as isolated PBMCs, or as DNA extracted from either sample type. The immunoSEQ Assay, a bias-controlled multiplex PCR, was used to amplify TCRbeta CDR3 regions from genomic DNA. Per the original workflow: Within the assay, amplification of reference gene primers was used to estimate how many nucleated cells each sample contained. Sequence reads were collapsed and filtered to measure the absolute abundance of every unique TCRbeta CDR3 rearrangement. For each sample, productive Simpson clonality was calculated by taking the square root of Simpson's diversity index across productive rearrangements. This immuneACCESS table, as held by TCRdb, lists in-frame sequences with V and J called but not all clones. Of the missing ones, under half trace to an unresolved V gene in checked studies; the others have no known cause. The V and J calls and clone size are taken from that table; D and trimming were inferred from the DNA. The sample table records about 110,000 clones; 85% to 90% of these occur just once. The biggest ten clones account for over 4% of the sample.

A note on this clone: Its specific antigen is unknown. Within one base of it there is no much larger clone, and no base qualities were kept.

The sequenced sample was peripheral blood. The receptor was isolated from a woman aged 45-59 years with acute or convalescent COVID-19. The rearrangement combines TRBV19 with TRBJ2-5, with a tentative D gene TRBD1 over 7 matching bases. The nucleotide sequence is given as TGTGCCAGTAGTATAGAGGCTTTGACAGGAGGGGGCCGGGAGACCCAGTACTTC. Protein translation: CASSIEALTGGGRETQYF.